The source of this T cell receptor beta chain is a study of blood T cell repertoires in COVID-19. The overall study: T cells, B-cell-depleted T cells, or PBMCs provided the cDNA or gDNA that served as material.

There are 16 residues in the CDR3. The V gene's germline CDR1 is SEHNR and CDR2 FQNEAQ (reference sequence). Trimming removed 6 bases from V and 6 bases from J; junction bases left unmatched: 14. In the study's own analysis: Reference gene primer amplification gave estimated nucleated cell counts. TCRdb keeps only in-frame clones here, not all; method: immunoSEQ multiplex PCR. The DNA gave D and trimming, while V, J and clone size come from that table. The sample consists of roughly 59,000 clones, roughly four fifths of them appearing once. This clonotype originated in a human donor in a cohort sampled during active COVID-19. The genes are TRBV7-9 and TRBJ1-5; 7 bases agree with TRBD1. The material sequenced was peripheral blood. The DNA for the CDR3 is TGTGCCAGCAGTTATGAGACGACAGGGACGGGTCAGCCCCAGCATTTT. Translating gives CASSYETTGTGQPQHF.